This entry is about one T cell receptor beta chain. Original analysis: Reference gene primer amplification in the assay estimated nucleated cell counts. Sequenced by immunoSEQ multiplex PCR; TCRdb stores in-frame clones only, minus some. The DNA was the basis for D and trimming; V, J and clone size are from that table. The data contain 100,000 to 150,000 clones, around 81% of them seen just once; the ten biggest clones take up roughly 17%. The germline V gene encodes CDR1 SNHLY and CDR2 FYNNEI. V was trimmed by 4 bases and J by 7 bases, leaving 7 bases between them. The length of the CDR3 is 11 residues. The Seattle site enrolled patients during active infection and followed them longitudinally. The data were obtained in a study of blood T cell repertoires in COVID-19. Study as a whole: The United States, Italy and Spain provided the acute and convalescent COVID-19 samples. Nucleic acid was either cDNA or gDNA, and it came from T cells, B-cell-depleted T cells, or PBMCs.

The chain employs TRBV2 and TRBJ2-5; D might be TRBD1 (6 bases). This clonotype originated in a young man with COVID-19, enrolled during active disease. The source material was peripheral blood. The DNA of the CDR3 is TGTGCCAGCAGTGCACAGGGGACCCAGTACTTC. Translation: CASSAQGTQYF. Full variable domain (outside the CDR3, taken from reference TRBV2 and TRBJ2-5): EPEVTQTPSHQVTQMGQEVILRCVPISNHLYFYWYRQILGQKVEFLVSFYNNEISEKSEIFDDQFSVERPDGSNFTLKIRSTKLEDSAMYFCASSAQGTQYFGPGTRLLVL.